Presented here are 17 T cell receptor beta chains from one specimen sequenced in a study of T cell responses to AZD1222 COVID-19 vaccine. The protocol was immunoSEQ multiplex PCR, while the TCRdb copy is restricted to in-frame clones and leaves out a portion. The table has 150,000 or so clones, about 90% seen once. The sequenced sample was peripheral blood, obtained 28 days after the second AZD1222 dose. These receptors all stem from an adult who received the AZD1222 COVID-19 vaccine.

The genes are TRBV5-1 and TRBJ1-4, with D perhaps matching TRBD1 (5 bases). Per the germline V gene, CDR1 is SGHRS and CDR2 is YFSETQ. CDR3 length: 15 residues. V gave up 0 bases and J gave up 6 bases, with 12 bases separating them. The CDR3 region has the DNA TGCGCCAGCAGCTTGGGAGCAGGGAGGGATGAAAAACTGTTTTTT. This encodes CASSLGAGRDEKLFF.

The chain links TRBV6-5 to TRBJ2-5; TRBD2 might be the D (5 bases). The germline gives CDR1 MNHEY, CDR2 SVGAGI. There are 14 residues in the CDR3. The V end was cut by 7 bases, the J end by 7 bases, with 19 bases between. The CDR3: CASIAYWPSGTQYF. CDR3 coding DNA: TGTGCCAGCATCGCGTATTGGCCGAGCGGGACCCAGTACTTC.

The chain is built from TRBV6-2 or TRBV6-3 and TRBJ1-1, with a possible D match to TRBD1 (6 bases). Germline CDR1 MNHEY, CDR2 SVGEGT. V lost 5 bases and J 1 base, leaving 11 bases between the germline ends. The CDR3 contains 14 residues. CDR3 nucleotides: TGTGCCAGCAGTCTGGGGGGGCCGAACACTGAAGCTTTCTTT. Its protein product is CASSLGGPNTEAFF.

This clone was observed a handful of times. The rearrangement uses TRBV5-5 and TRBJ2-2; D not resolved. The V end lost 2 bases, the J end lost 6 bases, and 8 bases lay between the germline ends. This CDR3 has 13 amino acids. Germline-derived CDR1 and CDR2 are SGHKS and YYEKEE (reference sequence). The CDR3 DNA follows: TGTGCCAGCAGCTTTGTTGCAGCCGGGGAGCTGTTTTTT. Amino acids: CASSFVAAGELFF.

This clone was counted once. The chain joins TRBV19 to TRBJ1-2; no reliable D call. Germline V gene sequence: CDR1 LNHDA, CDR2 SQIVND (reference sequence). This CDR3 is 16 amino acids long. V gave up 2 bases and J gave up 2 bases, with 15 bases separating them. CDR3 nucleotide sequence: TGTGCCAGTAGTATAATCTTGAGGGTCTCGAACTATGGCTACACCTTC. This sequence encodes CASSIILRVSNYGYTF.

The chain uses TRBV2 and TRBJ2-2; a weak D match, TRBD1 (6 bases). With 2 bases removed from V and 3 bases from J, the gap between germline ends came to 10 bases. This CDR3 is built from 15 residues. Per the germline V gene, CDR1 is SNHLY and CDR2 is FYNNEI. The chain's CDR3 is CASSELGADTGELFF. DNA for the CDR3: TGTGCCAGCAGTGAACTGGGGGCGGACACCGGGGAGCTGTTTTTT.

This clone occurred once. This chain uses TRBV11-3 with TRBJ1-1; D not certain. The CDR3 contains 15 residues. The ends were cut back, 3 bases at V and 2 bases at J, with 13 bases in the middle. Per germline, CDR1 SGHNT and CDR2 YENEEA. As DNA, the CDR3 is TGTGCCAGCAGCTTTGACGGCGGGGTAAACACTGAAGCTTTCTTT. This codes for CASSFDGGVNTEAFF.

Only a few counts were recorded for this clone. The DNA of the CDR3 is TGTGCCAGCAGTGTGGGGACAGGGGACTACAATGAGCAGTTCTTC. This translates into CASSVGTGDYNEQFF. V gene TRBV6-4 combines with J gene TRBJ2-1; 10 bases are shared with TRBD1. Unmatched junction bases numbered 3, after V lost 4 bases and J lost 3 bases. The germline CDR1 and CDR2 sequences are MRHNA and SNTAGT. This CDR3 region has 15 residues.

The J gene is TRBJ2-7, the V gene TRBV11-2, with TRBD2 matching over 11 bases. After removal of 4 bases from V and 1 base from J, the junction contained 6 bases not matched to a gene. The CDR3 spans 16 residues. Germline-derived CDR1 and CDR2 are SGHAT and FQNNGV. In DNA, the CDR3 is TGTGCCAGCAGCTCCGATACTAGCGGGAGTTCCTACGAGCAGTACTTC. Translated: CASSSDTSGSSYEQYF.

Here the CDR3 reads CASSLARTPNEKLFF. For the CDR3, the DNA is TGTGCCAGCAGCTTAGCCAGGACACCTAATGAAAAACTGTTTTTT. The chain uses TRBV7-7 and TRBJ1-4; perhaps TRBD1 as D (5 bases). The CDR3 loop spans 15 amino acids. Deletions cut 0 bases from V and 3 bases from J, with 8 bases between. Germline V gives CDR1 SSHAT, CDR2 FNYEAQ (reference sequence).

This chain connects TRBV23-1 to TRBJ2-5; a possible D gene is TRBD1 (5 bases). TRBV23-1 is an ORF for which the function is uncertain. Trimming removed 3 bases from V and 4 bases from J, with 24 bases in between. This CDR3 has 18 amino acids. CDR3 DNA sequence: TGCGCCAGCAGTCACCGCCCTTTGGCAGGACAATTGGCAGAGACCCAGTACTTC. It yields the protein CASSHRPLAGQLAETQYF.

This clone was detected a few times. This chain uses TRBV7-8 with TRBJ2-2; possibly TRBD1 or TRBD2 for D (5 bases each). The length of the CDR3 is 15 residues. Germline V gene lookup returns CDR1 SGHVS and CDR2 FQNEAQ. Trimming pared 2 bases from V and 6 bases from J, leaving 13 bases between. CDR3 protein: CASSLRVRGAGELFF. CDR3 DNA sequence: TGTGCCAGCAGCTTAAGGGTGAGGGGCGCCGGGGAGCTGTTTTTT.

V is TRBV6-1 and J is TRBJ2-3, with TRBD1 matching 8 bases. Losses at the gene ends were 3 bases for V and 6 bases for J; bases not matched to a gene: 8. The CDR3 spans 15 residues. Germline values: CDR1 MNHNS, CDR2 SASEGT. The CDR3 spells CASSDGQGASDTQYF. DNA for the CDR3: TGTGCCAGCAGTGACGGGCAGGGGGCGTCCGATACGCAGTATTTT.

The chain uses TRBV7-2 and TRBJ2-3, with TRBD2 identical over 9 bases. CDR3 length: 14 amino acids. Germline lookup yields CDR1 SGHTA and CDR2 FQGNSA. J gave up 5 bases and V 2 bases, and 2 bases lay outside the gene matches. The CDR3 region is CASSLRRGGDTQYF. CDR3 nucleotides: TGTGCCAGCAGCTTAAGGCGGGGGGGAGATACGCAGTATTTT.

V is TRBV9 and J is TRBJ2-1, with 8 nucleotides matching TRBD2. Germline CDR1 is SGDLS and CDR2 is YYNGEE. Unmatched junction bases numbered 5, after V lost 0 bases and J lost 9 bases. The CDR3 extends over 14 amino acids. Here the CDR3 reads CASSVAGGASEQFF. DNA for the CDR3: TGTGCCAGCAGCGTAGCGGGAGGGGCAAGTGAGCAGTTCTTC.

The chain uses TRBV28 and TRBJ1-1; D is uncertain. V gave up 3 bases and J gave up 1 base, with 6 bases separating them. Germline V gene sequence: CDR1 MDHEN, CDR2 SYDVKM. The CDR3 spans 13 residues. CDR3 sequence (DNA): TGTGCCAGCAGTTTTTCAACGAACACTGAAGCTTTCTTT. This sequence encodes CASSFSTNTEAFF.

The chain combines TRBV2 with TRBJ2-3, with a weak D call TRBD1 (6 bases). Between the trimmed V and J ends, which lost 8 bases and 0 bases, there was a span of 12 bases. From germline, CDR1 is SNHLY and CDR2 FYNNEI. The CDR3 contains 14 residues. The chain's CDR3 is CASFGQSSTDTQYF. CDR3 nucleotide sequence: TGTGCCAGCTTTGGACAGTCTAGCACAGATACGCAGTATTTT. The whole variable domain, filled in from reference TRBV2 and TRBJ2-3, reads EPEVTQTPSHQVTQMGQEVILRCVPISNHLYFYWYRQILGQKVEFLVSFYNNEISEKSEIFDDQFSVERPDGSNFTLKIRSTKLEDSAMYFCASFGQSSTDTQYFGPGTRLTVL.